Listed below are T cell receptor beta chains from one sample, sequenced in a study of T cells after somatic rescue of genetic block. The protocol was immunoSEQ multiplex PCR, while the TCRdb copy is restricted to in-frame clones and leaves out a portion. The profile shows 50,000 to 60,000 clones, more than 90% of them singletons. The sample comprised peripheral blood mononuclear cells (PBMCs). These receptors were obtained from a child younger than two. CDR3s include the opening cysteine and the closing phenylalanine or tryptophan. The D gene is left open where the match is weak. Where a row states a size, it is once, few, many or the class of an expanded clone; other rows omit it.

v_call: TRBV28
d_call: TRBD1
clone_size: -
j_call: TRBJ2-1
cdr3_aa: CASSLMGQSSYNEQFF
cdr3_nt: TGTGCCAGCAGTTTAATGGGACAGAGCTCCTACAATGAGCAGTTCTTC

v_call: TRBV4-2
d_call: TRBD2
clone_size: once
j_call: TRBJ2-1
cdr3_aa: CASSQGGGSSYNEQFF
cdr3_nt: TGTGCCAGCAGCCAAGGGGGCGGGAGCTCCTACAATGAGCAGTTCTTC

v_call: TRBV4-1
d_call: TRBD2
clone_size: -
j_call: TRBJ2-3
cdr3_aa: CASSQDPTSGAPTDTQYF
cdr3_nt: TGCGCCAGCAGCCAAGATCCGACTAGCGGGGCCCCCACAGATACGCAGTATTTT

v_call: TRBV11-2
d_call: -
clone_size: -
j_call: TRBJ2-2
cdr3_aa: CASSQTPDTGELFF
cdr3_nt: TGTGCCAGCAGCCAGACCCCAGACACCGGGGAGCTGTTTTTT

v_call: TRBV5-4
d_call: TRBD2
clone_size: -
j_call: TRBJ2-2
cdr3_aa: CASSFTSGLTGELFF
cdr3_nt: TGTGCCAGCAGCTTCACTAGCGGCCTTACCGGGGAGCTGTTTTTT

v_call: TRBV27
d_call: TRBD1
clone_size: once
j_call: TRBJ1-5
cdr3_aa: CASSSKTGVDQPQHF
cdr3_nt: TGTGCCAGCAGCTCTAAGACAGGGGTGGACCAGCCCCAGCATTTT

v_call: TRBV7-2
d_call: -
clone_size: -
j_call: TRBJ2-3
cdr3_aa: CASSLVGVAADTQYF
cdr3_nt: TGTGCCAGCAGCTTAGTGGGAGTAGCTGCAGATACGCAGTATTTT

v_call: TRBV19
d_call: -
clone_size: -
j_call: TRBJ2-2
cdr3_aa: CASSPGQTGELFF
cdr3_nt: TGTGCCAGTAGTCCGGGACAAACCGGGGAGCTGTTTTTT

v_call: TRBV6-1
d_call: -
clone_size: -
j_call: TRBJ1-1
cdr3_aa: CASSEGGKATEAFF
cdr3_nt: TGTGCCAGCAGTGAAGGTGGGAAGGCCACTGAAGCTTTCTTT

v_call: TRBV4-2
d_call: -
clone_size: -
j_call: TRBJ2-6
cdr3_aa: CASSGGPGAGANVLTF
cdr3_nt: TGTGCCAGCAGCGGAGGCCCAGGGGCTGGGGCCAACGTCCTGACTTTC

v_call: TRBV2
d_call: -
clone_size: -
j_call: TRBJ2-5
cdr3_aa: CASSYFQETQYF
cdr3_nt: TGTGCCAGCAGTTACTTCCAAGAGACCCAGTACTTC

v_call: TRBV7-2
d_call: -
clone_size: -
j_call: TRBJ2-2
cdr3_aa: CASSLSLGGTGELFF
cdr3_nt: TGTGCCAGCAGCTTATCACTAGGGGGTACCGGGGAGCTGTTTTTT

v_call: TRBV4-2
d_call: TRBD1
clone_size: -
j_call: TRBJ2-1
cdr3_aa: CASSQFSRAGGFKDEQFF
cdr3_nt: TGTGCCAGCAGCCAATTCAGCCGGGCAGGGGGCTTCAAAGATGAGCAGTTCTTC

v_call: TRBV9
d_call: TRBD2
clone_size: -
j_call: TRBJ2-7
cdr3_aa: CASGPGLDYEQYF
cdr3_nt: TGTGCCAGCGGACCGGGACTAGACTACGAGCAGTACTTC

v_call: TRBV18
d_call: TRBD2
clone_size: -
j_call: TRBJ2-5
cdr3_aa: CASSPGLAGETQYF
cdr3_nt: TGTGCCAGCTCACCGGGACTAGCGGGTGAGACCCAGTACTTC

v_call: TRBV5-1
d_call: TRBD1
clone_size: -
j_call: TRBJ2-7
cdr3_aa: CASSWTGGFEQYF
cdr3_nt: TGCGCCAGCAGCTGGACAGGGGGCTTCGAGCAGTACTTC

v_call: TRBV27
d_call: TRBD1
clone_size: -
j_call: TRBJ1-2
cdr3_aa: CASSLTTGVGYTF
cdr3_nt: TGTGCCAGCAGTTTGACAACAGGGGTAGGCTACACCTTC

v_call: TRBV14
d_call: -
clone_size: -
j_call: TRBJ1-1
cdr3_aa: CASSPRLYTEAFF
cdr3_nt: TGTGCCAGCAGCCCAAGGCTTTACACTGAAGCTTTCTTT

v_call: TRBV4-1
d_call: TRBD2
clone_size: -
j_call: TRBJ2-2
cdr3_aa: CASSHRLAGEANTGELFF
cdr3_nt: TGCGCCAGCAGCCACCGACTAGCGGGGGAAGCGAACACCGGGGAGCTGTTTTTT

v_call: TRBV27
d_call: -
clone_size: -
j_call: TRBJ2-4
cdr3_aa: CASSPLNSKNIQYF
cdr3_nt: TGTGCCAGCAGCCCTTTGAACAGCAAAAACATTCAGTACTTC

v_call: TRBV28
d_call: -
clone_size: -
j_call: TRBJ2-7
cdr3_aa: CASSLGLRSYEQYF
cdr3_nt: TGTGCCAGCAGTTTAGGCCTACGCTCCTACGAGCAGTACTTC

v_call: TRBV29-1
d_call: -
clone_size: -
j_call: TRBJ2-5
cdr3_aa: CSVEKPKETQYF
cdr3_nt: TGCAGCGTTGAAAAGCCTAAAGAGACCCAGTACTTC

v_call: TRBV6-4
d_call: TRBD1
clone_size: -
j_call: TRBJ2-2
cdr3_aa: CASIHPGGNTGELFF
cdr3_nt: TGTGCCAGCATTCACCCAGGGGGAAACACCGGGGAGCTGTTTTTT

v_call: TRBV13
d_call: TRBD1
clone_size: -
j_call: TRBJ1-2
cdr3_aa: CASSPGTEYGYTF
cdr3_nt: TGTGCCAGCAGCCCCGGGACAGAGTATGGCTACACCTTC

v_call: TRBV9
d_call: TRBD2
clone_size: -
j_call: TRBJ2-3
cdr3_aa: CASNPSGRVPDTQYF
cdr3_nt: TGTGCCAGCAATCCTAGCGGGAGGGTCCCAGATACGCAGTATTTT

v_call: TRBV9
d_call: TRBD2
clone_size: -
j_call: TRBJ2-1
cdr3_aa: CASSIGRASGSHEQFF
cdr3_nt: TGTGCCAGCAGCATAGGTAGGGCTAGCGGGAGTCATGAGCAGTTCTTC

v_call: TRBV11-1
d_call: TRBD2
clone_size: -
j_call: TRBJ2-1
cdr3_aa: CASSLTSGRASYNEQFF
cdr3_nt: TGTGCCAGCAGCTTGACTAGCGGGAGGGCCTCCTACAATGAGCAGTTCTTC

v_call: TRBV4-3
d_call: -
clone_size: -
j_call: TRBJ1-2
cdr3_aa: CASSHEGYPYGYTF
cdr3_nt: TGCGCCAGCAGCCACGAGGGTTATCCCTATGGCTACACCTTC

v_call: TRBV7-2
d_call: TRBD1
clone_size: -
j_call: TRBJ1-4
cdr3_aa: CASSPRGQTNEKLFF
cdr3_nt: TGTGCCAGCAGCCCACGGGGACAGACTAATGAAAAACTGTTTTTT

v_call: TRBV5-1
d_call: TRBD1
clone_size: -
j_call: TRBJ2-6
cdr3_aa: CASSSTGGGANVLTF
cdr3_nt: TGCGCCAGCAGCTCAACAGGGGGAGGGGCCAACGTCCTGACTTTC

v_call: TRBV10-2
d_call: -
clone_size: -
j_call: TRBJ1-5
cdr3_aa: CASSGRGDQPQHF
cdr3_nt: TGCGCCAGCAGTGGTCGAGGGGATCAGCCCCAGCATTTT

v_call: TRBV28
d_call: -
clone_size: -
j_call: TRBJ2-1
cdr3_aa: CASSLGLAPYNEQFF
cdr3_nt: TGTGCCAGCAGTTTAGGGCTAGCACCCTACAATGAGCAGTTCTTC